The clone carrying this T cell receptor (beta chain) was picked up one time. What it binds is not known. The sample is drawn from a study of T cells and copy number aberrations in small-cell lung cancer. General study findings and limits: Tumors showed lower T-cell density, richness and clonality than adjacent lung, though density did not differ significantly.

Trimming removed 0 bases at V and 4 bases at J, with 10 bases between. The CDR3 extends over 15 amino acids. Germline CDR1 SEHNR, CDR2 FQNEAQ (reference sequence). Clones were sequenced by immunoSEQ multiplex PCR, and TCRdb holds only the in-frame ones, with some missing. The sample shows around 710 clones, 80% to 90% of them seen only once. The J gene is TRBJ1-3, the V gene TRBV7-9; D gene uncertain. The receptor was derived from a man aged 35-49 years with small cell lung cancer. Sequenced: tumor tissue. The CDR3 sequence is CASSLARAAGNTIYF. In nucleotides, the CDR3 is TGTGCCAGCAGCTTAGCGAGGGCTGCCGGAAACACCATATATTTT.